This T cell receptor beta chain was captured in a study of T cells after yellow fever vaccination (dated by TCRdb to about 2019). In terms of the full investigation: The SMART-Seq v4 Ultra Low Input RNA kit was used to prepare libraries from fractions with low cell numbers. Bulk TCR alpha and beta repertoires were sequenced longitudinally to track T-cell clones before and after primary and booster YFV17D yellow fever vaccination. Blood samples were taken at several timepoints before and after primary and secondary immunization, and bulk PBMC replicates and cell subsets were isolated. The cohort comprised two healthy male donors, one aged 18 to 30 and one aged 30 to 40 years. Broad study findings and their caveats: Computational filtering was required because FACS-sorted repertoires could contain abundant contaminating clonotypes from the bulk population. A small fraction of clonotypes appeared in both the CD4 and CD8 compartments, likely as a result of convergent recombination. Only a couple of donors were included in the study, so the extent to which the findings can be generalized is limited. The secondary T-cell response was found to be weaker but faster than the primary response, with a peak reached on day 5 rather than on day 15. Most clones expanded after primary vaccination (around 96% of CD4 and about 85% of CD8) were re-detected after the booster, suggesting that broad memory maintenance occurred.

The sample's treatment or condition label, decoded: live attenuated yellow fever vaccine strain. At each blood-draw timepoint, two biological replicates of bulk PBMCs were collected. PBMCs were isolated from peripheral blood using a standard Ficoll-Paque protocol. TriZol was used to extract RNA from bulk PBMCs, from CD4 and CD8 fractions, and from dextramer-positive and dextramer-negative fractions. Synthesis of TCR cDNA relied on 5'RACE template switching, a step that introduced a universal primer site along with unique molecular identifiers. Priming for cDNA synthesis came from both the TCR alpha and TCR beta constant segments. Library amplification used two PCR steps, and the second PCR step added sample barcodes and sequencing adapters. Libraries were sequenced on Illumina HiSeq 2500 (2x100 bp) or NovaSeq (2x150 bp). In the authors' own workflow: MIGEC handled demultiplexing of reads and collapsing into UMI consensus sequences, while MiXCR performed V(D)J alignment. Vaccine-responding clonotypes were defined with edgeR using replicate PBMC samples, requiring FDR below 0.01 and a log2 fold change above 5 up to day 15. Each bulk clonotype was labeled CD4 or CD8 based on which sequenced repertoire, CD4 or CD8, contained the clonotype at higher abundance. The raw public reads went through TCRdb reprocessing: fastp at Q25, MiXCR clone calling, in-frame beta chains kept. Every entry covers one CDR3 protein and lists the most common genes and DNA from its rows. The V and J calls shown here were made by TCRdb, not taken from the authors' results. The sample has approximately 550,000 distinct CDR3 sequences on record, under 25% of them singletons. The ten largest account for approximately 15% of the sample.

With regard to this clonotype: It lacks a known antigen. The input lacks base qualities; no much larger clone sits a single base away.

Sequences SGHDT (CDR1) and YYEEEE (CDR2) are obtained from the germline V gene. Taken from cysteine to phenylalanine, the CDR3 has 17 residues. The CDR3 DNA has 51 bases and is translated from base 1. V ends up 4 bases short and J 1 base short, with an unmatched junction base count of 11. The sequence came from a man between 25 and 39 years old who received the YFV17D yellow fever vaccine. Sequences were derived from PBMCs, sampled 15 days after the yellow fever booster vaccination. This chain joins TRBV5-6 to TRBJ2-5; 9 central nucleotides agree with TRBD2. For the CDR3, the sequence is CASSVQEREAFQETQYF. The DNA sequence is as follows: TGTGCCAGCAGCGTTCAAGAGCGGGAGGCCTTCCAAGAGACCCAGTACTTC.